One sample yielded the 29 T cell receptor delta chains listed below, sequenced in a study of gamma-delta chains in newborns, infants, children. TCRdb repeated clone calling on the reads with CATT. The sample has around 2,000 delta-chain clones; about 1.5% are singletons. The sample consisted of blood. The origin of the receptors is a child who was a newborn, infant or young child, either healthy, febrile or measles-vaccinated (not recorded which).

This clone turned up a few times. The protein TCRdb gives is from a much larger clone and does not agree with this DNA's translation at residue 11, likely a read error; the protein shown here comes from the DNA. The chain uses TRDV2 and TRDJ1, with 7 bases lining up with TRDD3. The CDR3 runs to 16 residues. Germline V lookup: CDR1 GEAIGNYY, CDR2 EKD. V dropped 0 bases and J dropped 4; count of bases not matched to a gene: 10. CDR3 bases: TGTGCCTGTGACACCGCTGGGGGCTTTCTGGACGATAAACTCATCTTT. It translates to CACDTAGGFLDDKLIF.

In regard to this clone: TCRdb's protein, taken from a much larger clone, differs from this DNA's translation at residue 7, likely owing to a read error; the protein displayed comes from the DNA. The V gene is TRDV1, the J gene TRDJ1; 10 bases map to TRDD3. Germline V CDR1 and CDR2: TSWWSYY, QGS. The CDR3 loop spans 17 amino acids. V shed 2 bases and J 2 bases; nucleotides not matched to a gene: 8. CDR3 in DNA: TGTGCTCTTGGGGAATCCATTGGGGGATACAGGACCGATAAACTCATCTTT. It codes for CALGESIGGYRTDKLIF.

About this clone: TCRdb has a much larger clone's protein, which differs at residue 10 from the translation of this DNA, likely because of a read error; what is shown is the protein translated from the DNA. V and J are TRDV1 and TRDJ1, with D possibly matching TRDD3 (5 bases). This CDR3 spans 18 amino acids. The germline gives CDR1 TSWWSYY, CDR2 QGS. V lost 1 base, J lost 0 bases, and 18 bases lay in between. CDR3 amino acids: CALGEPSCTWGDTDKLIF. CDR3 sequence (DNA): TGTGCTCTTGGGGAACCGTCCTGTACTTGGGGAGACACCGATAAACTCATCTTT.

On this clone itself: This DNA translates differently at residue 4 from the TCRdb protein, which is that of a much larger clone; a read error is likely, and the protein shown is the DNA's own translation. The J gene is TRDJ1, the V gene TRDV2; weak D call: TRDD3 (5 bases). The CDR3 consists of 15 residues. Germline V gene data show CDR1 as GEAIGNYY and CDR2 as EKD. CDR3 sequence (DNA): TGTGCCTGTAACACCGGGGTGGGGTACACCGATAAACTCATCTTT. It is translated as CACNTGVGYTDKLIF.

This clone was seen a handful of times. This DNA translates differently at residue 10 from the TCRdb protein, which is that of a much larger clone; a read error is likely, and the protein shown is the DNA's own translation. The chain links TRDV1 to TRDJ1; 10 bases align to TRDD3. Germline assignment: CDR1 TSWWSYY and CDR2 QGS. After removal of 2 bases from V and 2 bases from J, the junction contained 8 bases not matched to a gene. This CDR3 has 17 amino acids. CDR3 bases: TGTGCTCTTGGGGAATCCACTGGGGGATGCAGGACCGATAAACTCATCTTT. This encodes CALGESTGGCRTDKLIF.

The sample holds a few counts of this clone. TCRdb has a much larger clone's protein, which differs at residue 16 from the translation of this DNA, likely because of a read error; what is shown is the protein translated from the DNA. The J gene is TRDJ1, the V gene TRDV2; TRDD3 agrees at 8 bases. This CDR3 contains 18 residues. Germline V CDR1 and CDR2: GEAIGNYY, EKD. The CDR3 here is CACDTGYWGSPYTDKPIF. The CDR3 DNA is TGTGCCTGTGACACCGGTTACTGGGGGTCCCCGTACACCGATAAACCCATCTTT.

This clone was picked up a small number of times. A read error may be the cause here, since a much bigger clone is one base away. Distinct nucleotide sequences in the sample also encode this CDR3. The chain has TRDV1 and TRDJ1, with 9 nucleotides matching TRDD3. This CDR3 has 20 amino acids. Germline V CDR1 and CDR2: TSWWSYY, QGS. The CDR3 DNA reads as TGTGCTCTCGGGGAACTGACCGGATACTGGGGGACCTCGTACACCGATAAACTCATCTTT. Its translation: CALGELTGYWGTSYTDKLIF.

This clone was seen a handful of times. This likely reflects a read error, since a far larger clone is one base away. The same CDR3 can be traced to other DNA sequences in this sample. The chain has TRDV1 and TRDJ1; D call uncertain. CDR3 length: 17 amino acids. Germline V lookup: CDR1 TSWWSYY, CDR2 QGS. V dropped 1 base and J dropped 3 bases, with 18 bases sitting between them. The CDR3 DNA is TGTGCTCTTGGGGAACCGAATTCCGTCACGGGCCCCGATAAACTCATCTTT. The encoded protein is CALGEPNSVTGPDKLIF.

On this clone itself: TCRdb pairs this DNA with a much larger clone's protein that differs at residue 7, likely a read error; the protein shown was translated from the DNA. The chain recombines TRDV1 with TRDJ1; TRDD3 matches at 12 bases. This CDR3 is 20 amino acids long. The V gene end was trimmed by 0 bases and the J gene end by 0 bases; junction bases not matched to a gene: 11. CDR1 is TSWWSYY, CDR2 QGS, per germline. This CDR3 reads CALGELTKLGDTPNTDKLIF. In DNA, the CDR3 is TGTGCTCTTGGGGAACTTACTAAACTGGGGGATACCCCGAACACCGATAAACTCATCTTT.

This clone was detected only a few times. A read error is possible here, since a much larger clone lies one base away. The V gene is TRDV1, the J gene TRDJ1; 11 positions match TRDD3. This CDR3 has 25 residues. V lost 1 base, J lost 8 bases, and 36 bases stayed unmatched. Germline CDR1 is TSWWSYY and CDR2 is QGS. CDR3 sequence: CALGEPPLLETKTKSRWGIPGKLIF. The CDR3 DNA reads TGTGCTCTTGGGGAACCGCCCCTCCTCGAAACCAAGACCAAGAGTCGCTGGGGGATACCGGGGAAACTCATCTTT.

Concerning this clone: Translating this DNA gives a protein that differs at residue 13 from the TCRdb one, which belongs to a much larger clone; a read error is likely, and the protein shown is this translation. The gene calls are TRDV2 and TRDJ1, with D perhaps TRDD3 (5 bases). CDR1 is GEAIGNYY, CDR2 EKD, per germline. CDR3 length: 15 residues. CDR3 coding DNA: TGTGCCTGTGACGCCGAGGGGACGTACACCGATAAACCCATCTTT. It specifies CACDAEGTYTDKPIF.

This clone has just a few counts. The gene calls are TRDV3 and TRDJ1, with D perhaps TRDD3 (5 bases). The J gene was missing in TCRdb and was found by matching the end of the DNA to germline. V was clipped by 2 bases and J by 7 bases, with 20 bases between them. This CDR3 spans 14 amino acids. Germline CDR1 is TVYSNPD and CDR2 is GDNSRS (reference sequence). CDR3 nucleotide sequence: TGTGCCTTTCTACGGCTGGAGGATTGGGGTAAACTCATCTTT. Its translation: CAFLRLEDWGKLIF.

This clone occurred a few times. A read error may be the cause here, since a much bigger clone is one base away. Other DNA sequences from this sample encode an identical CDR3 as well. The rearrangement links TRDV1 to TRDJ1, with 8 positions matching TRDD3. The germline CDR1 and CDR2 sequences are TSWWSYY and QGS. With 6 bases clipped from V and 5 bases from J, the junction kept 26 bases outside the gene matches. The CDR3 has 20 residues. Here the CDR3 DNA reads TGTGCTCTTGGAGATGTTCTCGTGTCGTACTGGGGGCGACTGACAGATAAACTCATCTTT. It specifies CALGDVLVSYWGRLTDKLIF.

Details on this clone: Translating this DNA gives a protein that differs at residue 3 from the TCRdb one, which belongs to a much larger clone; a read error is likely, and the protein shown is this translation. The chain links TRDV1 to TRDJ1, with 11 bases matching TRDD3. This CDR3 region has 19 residues. CDR1 is TSWWSYY, CDR2 QGS, per germline. As DNA, the CDR3 is TGTGCTCCTGGGGGACTTCCGTGGGGGATACGCATCAAGCCGGGTGAACTCATCTTT. Translation gives CAPGGLPWGIRIKPGELIF.

This clone is termed medium-sized. The gene calls are TRDV1 and TRDJ1; D is possibly TRDD3 (5 bases). The germline gives CDR1 TSWWSYY, CDR2 QGS. Trimming took off 2 bases at V and 3 bases at J, with 19 bases between the two ends. The CDR3 spans 17 residues. CDR3 loop: CALGEIGGDNTADKLIF. The DNA for the CDR3 is TGTGCTCTTGGGGAAATCGGTGGGGACAATACTGCCGATAAACTCATCTTT.

By frequency in the sample, this clone is medium-sized (0.01 to 0.1%). The chain joins TRDV3 to TRDJ1; tentatively, D is TRDD3 (6 bases). Trimming stripped 5 bases from V and 0 bases from J, with 34 bases between. This CDR3 is 20 amino acids long. In germline, CDR1 is TVYSNPD, CDR2 GDNSRS (reference sequence). CDR3 coding DNA: TGTGCCCAAAGCTACGGGGGACCCCGAAAAATAAAATCGTACACCGATAAACTCATCTTT. This encodes CAQSYGGPRKIKSYTDKLIF.

Points on this clone: A much larger clone lies one base from this, so it may be a read error. The same CDR3 arises from other DNA sequences in this sample as well. V is TRDV1 and J is TRDJ1; D is possibly TRDD2 or TRDD3 (5 bases each). This CDR3 contains 17 residues. Germline values: CDR1 TSWWSYY, CDR2 QGS. The CDR3 is CALGELALPRWTDKLIF. DNA of the CDR3: TGTGCCCTTGGGGAACTTGCCCTACCTCGTTGGACCGATAAACTCATCTTT.

The sample holds a few counts of this clone. This may come from a read error, since a much larger clone is one base off. Within the sample, other DNA sequences also encode this same CDR3. The chain links TRDV1 to TRDJ1, with D perhaps TRDD3 (6 bases). In germline, CDR1 is TSWWSYY, CDR2 QGS. The CDR3 runs 23 residues. This CDR3 reads CALGDRTLPLWYWAASGTDKLIF. CDR3 sequence (DNA): TGTGCTCTTGGGGATCGGACTCTTCCCCTATGGTACTGGGCAGCGTCGGGGACCGATAAGCTCATCTTT.

As for this clone: It may be a read error: a sequence one base away is much more abundant. The same CDR3 also results from other DNA sequences found in this sample. The chain recombines TRDV1 with TRDJ3; TRDD3 aligns across 9 bases. V shed 0 bases, J shed 3 bases, and the junction held 24 bases outside the gene matches. Germline CDR1 reads TSWWSYY; CDR2 reads QGS. The CDR3 totals 25 residues. The CDR3 sequence is CALGELVFPPLRGIPAGWDTRQMFF. In DNA form, the CDR3 reads TGTGCTCTTGGGGAACTGGTCTTCCCACCGTTAAGGGGGATACCTGCCGGCTGGGACACCCGACAGATGTTTTTC.

This clone is large. At the DNA level, this CDR3 is encoded by other sequences in the same sample as well. The CDR3 spells CALGDRPSYVGYTDKLIF. The CDR3 nucleotides read TGTGCTCTTGGGGATCGACCTTCCTACGTAGGATACACCGATAAACTCATCTTT. The chain recombines TRDV1 with TRDJ1, with 9 bases matching TRDD2. Trimming took 3 bases from V and 0 from J; bases not matched to a gene: 11. Germline lookup yields CDR1 TSWWSYY and CDR2 QGS. There are 18 residues in the CDR3.

The J gene is TRDJ1, while no V gene call was made; no DNA check was done on the table's D call, TRDD3. The CDR3 is 20 amino acids. CDR3 sequence reads: CAFGSPEYRGSPSGTDKLIF. In DNA form, the CDR3 reads TGTGCCTTTGGATCTCCCGAATACCGGGGCAGCCCCTCTGGGACAGATAAACTCATCTTT.

By share, this clone counts as medium-sized. The protein in TCRdb stems from a much larger clone and differs at residue 10 from this DNA's translation, likely a read error; here the protein is translated from the DNA. This chain links TRDV1 with TRDJ1; 10 bases agree with TRDD3. V dropped 2 bases and J dropped 0; count of bases not matched to a gene: 21. This CDR3 region has 22 residues. CDR1 is TSWWSYY, CDR2 QGS, per germline. The DNA for the CDR3 is TGTGCTCTTGGGGAAGTCCAATCCTACACAGTGGGGGATACAGGGTACACCGATAAACTCATCTTT. This translates into CALGEVQSYTVGDTGYTDKLIF.

About this clone: A much larger clone differs from this one at a single base, so this may be a read error. The rearrangement joins TRDV1 to TRDJ1; D is perhaps TRDD2 or TRDD3 (9 bases each). The CDR3 contains 25 residues. In germline, CDR1 is TSWWSYY, CDR2 QGS. The CDR3 here is CALGEESFLPPYWGTPTLDTDKPIF. As DNA, the CDR3 is TGTGCTCTTGGGGAAGAATCCTTCCTACCCCCTTACTGGGGGACTCCTACCCTAGACACCGATAAACCCATCTTT.

This clone turned up a few times. TCRdb shows a much larger clone's protein in place of this DNA's translation, and the two differ at residue 10, likely through a read error; the protein shown is translated from the DNA. The chain joins TRDV2 to TRDJ1; D is perhaps TRDD3 (5 bases). V dropped 3 bases and J dropped 4 bases, with 23 bases sitting between them. This CDR3 contains 17 residues. Germline CDR1 GEAIGNYY, CDR2 EKD. This chain's CDR3 is CACDEARGYCEVDKLIF. CDR3 DNA sequence: TGTGCCTGTGACGAAGCGAGGGGGTACTGTGAGGTCGATAAACTCATCTTT.

The table lists this clone with a few counts. The TCRdb record carries a much larger clone's protein, which differs from this DNA's translation at residue 7; a read error is the likely cause, and the protein listed here is the DNA translation. The chain combines TRDV1 with TRDJ1; TRDD3 matches 10 bases. V was pared by 2 bases and J by 0 bases, with 21 bases of the junction left unmatched. The CDR3 loop spans 22 amino acids. Germline CDR1 reads TSWWSYY; CDR2 reads QGS. The DNA for the CDR3 is TGTGCTCTTGGGGAAGTCCACTCCTACCCAGTGGGGGATACAGGGTACACCGATAAACTCATCTTT. Its translation: CALGEVHSYPVGDTGYTDKLIF.

This clone has a handful of counts. A read error may be the cause here, since a much bigger clone is one base away. The sample holds other DNA sequences that translate to the same CDR3. This chain connects TRDV1 to TRDJ1, with TRDD3 identical over 11 bases. Germline V gives CDR1 TSWWSYY, CDR2 QGS. CDR3 length: 23 residues. The CDR3, as DNA: TGCGCTCTTGGGGGCCTCACCCTTCCTACGTACTGGGGGATAAAAGTGTACACCGATAAACTCATCTTT. Translating gives CALGGLTLPTYWGIKVYTDKLIF.

This clone was seen only a few times. This DNA's translation and the protein TCRdb lists, from a much larger clone, do not match at residue 12, likely due to a read error; the protein shown is translated from the DNA. V gene TRDV1 combines with J gene TRDJ1; 10 bases line up with TRDD3. The CDR3 loop spans 18 amino acids. Germline CDR1 reads TSWWSYY; CDR2 reads QGS. Trimming cost V 1 base and J 2 bases; bases outside gene matches: 10. CDR3 coding DNA: TGTGCTCTTGGGGAACCAGGGGGATACGCGATCATGACCGATAAACTCATCTTT. Translated: CALGEPGGYAIMTDKLIF.

This clone was counted a few times. A much larger clone lies a single base off, so this may be a read error. The V call is TRDV1, the J call TRDJ1; TRDD3 aligns across 10 bases. Germline V gene data show CDR1 as TSWWSYY and CDR2 as QGS. CDR3 size: 23 residues. V lost 2 bases to trimming and J lost 7 bases; unmatched junction nucleotides: 31. CDR3 DNA sequence: TGTGCTCTTGGGGAAGACCTTACGTTGAATCCCCTCTTCCCATACTGGGGGATTGGTAAACTCATCTTT. Amino acid sequence: CALGEDLTLNPLFPYWGIGKLIF.

This clone is categorized as medium-sized (0.01 to 0.1%). Relative to the germline gene, one junction end is altered; a read error may explain this. V usage is TRDV1 and J usage is TRDJ1, with 13 nucleotides matching TRDD3. There are 14 residues in the CDR3. Germline lookup yields CDR1 TSWWSYY and CDR2 QGS. The CDR3 nucleotides are TGCTCGGGTACTGGGGGATACGCCGCGGATAAACTCATCTTT. Translation gives CSGTGGYAADKLIF.